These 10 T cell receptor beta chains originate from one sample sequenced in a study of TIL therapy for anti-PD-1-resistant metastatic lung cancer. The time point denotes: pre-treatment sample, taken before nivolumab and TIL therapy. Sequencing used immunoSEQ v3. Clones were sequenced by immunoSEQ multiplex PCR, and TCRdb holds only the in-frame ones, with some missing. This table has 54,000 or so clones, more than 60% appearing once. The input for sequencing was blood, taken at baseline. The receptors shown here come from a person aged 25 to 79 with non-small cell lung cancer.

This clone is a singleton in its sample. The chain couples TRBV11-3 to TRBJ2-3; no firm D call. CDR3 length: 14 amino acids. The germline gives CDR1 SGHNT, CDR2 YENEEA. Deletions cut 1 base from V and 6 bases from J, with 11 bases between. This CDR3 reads CASSLGAVLDTQYF. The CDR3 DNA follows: TGTGCCAGCAGCTTAGGAGCCGTTCTGGATACGCAGTATTTT.

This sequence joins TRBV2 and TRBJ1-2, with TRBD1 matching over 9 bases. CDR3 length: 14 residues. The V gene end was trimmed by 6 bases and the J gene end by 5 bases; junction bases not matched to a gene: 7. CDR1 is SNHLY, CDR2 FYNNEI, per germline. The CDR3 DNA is TGTGCCAGCAGGGAGGACAGGGGCGCGTATGGCTACACCTTC. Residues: CASREDRGAYGYTF.

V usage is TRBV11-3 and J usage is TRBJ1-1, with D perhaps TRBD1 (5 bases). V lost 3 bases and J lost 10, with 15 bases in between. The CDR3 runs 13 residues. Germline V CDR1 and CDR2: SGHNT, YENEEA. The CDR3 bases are TGTGCCAGCAGCTTGGGGCAGGGTGTAGGAGCTTTCTTT. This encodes CASSLGQGVGAFF.

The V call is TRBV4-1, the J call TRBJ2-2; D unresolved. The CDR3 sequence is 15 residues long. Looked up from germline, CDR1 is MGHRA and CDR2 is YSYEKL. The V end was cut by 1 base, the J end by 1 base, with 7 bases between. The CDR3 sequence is CASSQVPMNTGELFF. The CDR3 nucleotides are TGCGCCAGCAGCCAAGTTCCGATGAACACCGGGGAGCTGTTTTTT.

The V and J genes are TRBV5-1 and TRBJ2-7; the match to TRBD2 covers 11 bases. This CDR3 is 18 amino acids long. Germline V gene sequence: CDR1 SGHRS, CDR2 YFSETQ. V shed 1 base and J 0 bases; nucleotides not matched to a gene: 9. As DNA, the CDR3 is TGCGCCAGCAGCTTGACCCGGGTGACTAGCGGGGCCTCCTACGAGCAGTACTTC. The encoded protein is CASSLTRVTSGASYEQYF.

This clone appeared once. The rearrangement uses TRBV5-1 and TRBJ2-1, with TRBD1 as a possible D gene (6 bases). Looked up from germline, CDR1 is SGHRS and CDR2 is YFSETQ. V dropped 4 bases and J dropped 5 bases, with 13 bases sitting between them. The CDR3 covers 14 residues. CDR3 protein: CASSAPGVHNEQFF. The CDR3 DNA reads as TGCGCCAGCAGCGCCCCAGGGGTTCACAATGAGCAGTTCTTC.

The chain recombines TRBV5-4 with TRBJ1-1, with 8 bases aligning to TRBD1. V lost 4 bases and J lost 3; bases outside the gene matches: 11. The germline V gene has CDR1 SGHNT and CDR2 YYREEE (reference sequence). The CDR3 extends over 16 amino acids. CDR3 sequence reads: CASSPRGRGLDTEAFF. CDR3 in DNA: TGTGCCAGCAGCCCCAGGGGGCGAGGTCTAGACACTGAAGCTTTCTTT.

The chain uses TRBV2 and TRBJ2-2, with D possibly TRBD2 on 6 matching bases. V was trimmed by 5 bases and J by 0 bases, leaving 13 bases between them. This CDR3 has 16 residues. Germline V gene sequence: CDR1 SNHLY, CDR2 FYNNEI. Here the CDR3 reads CASSPLAFANTGELFF. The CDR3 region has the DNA TGTGCCAGCAGTCCCCTAGCGTTCGCGAACACCGGGGAGCTGTTTTTT. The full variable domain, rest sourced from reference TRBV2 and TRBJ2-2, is EPEVTQTPSHQVTQMGQEVILRCVPISNHLYFYWYRQILGQKVEFLVSFYNNEISEKSEIFDDQFSVERPDGSNFTLKIRSTKLEDSAMYFCASSPLAFANTGELFFGEGSRLTVL.

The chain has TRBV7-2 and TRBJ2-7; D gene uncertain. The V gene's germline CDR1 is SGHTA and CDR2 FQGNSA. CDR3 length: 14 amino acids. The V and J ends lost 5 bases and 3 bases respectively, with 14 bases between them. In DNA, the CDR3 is TGTGCCAGCAGCCAGTCCCACTCGGACTACGAGCAGTACTTC. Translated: CASSQSHSDYEQYF.

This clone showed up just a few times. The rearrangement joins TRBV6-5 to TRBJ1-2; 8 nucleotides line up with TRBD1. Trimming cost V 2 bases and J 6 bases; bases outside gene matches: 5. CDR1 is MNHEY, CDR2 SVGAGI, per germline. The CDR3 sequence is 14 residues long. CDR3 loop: CASSYTRTGNGYTF. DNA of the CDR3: TGTGCCAGCAGTTACACTAGGACAGGGAATGGCTACACCTTC.